This T cell receptor beta chain came from a study of T-cell reconstitution after alpha-beta-depleted transplantation in children. This clonotype was detected ten times or more. Its antigen is undetermined. Broader study findings: In patients about two months after transplant, alpha-beta T cells reportedly arose from several hundred expanded graft clones.

Preparation of the TCRbeta library involved a method that used unique molecular identifiers. TCRdb redid the calling of the PCR reads with MiXCR, one entry per CDR3 protein. Altogether roughly 500,000 distinct CDR3 sequences are present, 10% being singletons, with the ten largest covering about 2%. This CDR3 comprises 15 residues. Trimming cost V 3 bases and J 0 bases, with 12 bases left between them. The receptor was derived from a child aged 2 to 10 with inherited bone marrow failure, due to receive a stem cell transplant. The chain employs TRBV12-3 or TRBV12-4 and TRBJ2-7; D tentatively fits TRBD1 or TRBD2 (5 bases each). This sample comprised PBMCs, obtained before TCRalphabeta/CD19-depleted stem cell transplant. The CDR3 DNA reads TGTGCCAGCAGTTTCCGGGACGGTAACTCCTACGAGCAGTACTTC. This translates into CASSFRDGNSYEQYF.